This record covers a single T cell receptor (beta chain). This clone turned up a few times. No antigen is known for it. No much larger clone exists at a distance of one base, and base qualities are not known. This sample stems from a study of beta chain features in type 1 diabetes listed by TCRdb under 2018. For context, the study as a whole: Mean age, gender distribution, total cell number and subset yield were not different between patients and healthy donors. A total of roughly 100 million sorted cells were examined across all samples, and the number of cells per subset was strongly correlated with RNA yield. The study compared the TCRB repertoires of sorted circulating CD4+ T cell subsets in recently diagnosed type 1 diabetes patients with those in matched healthy donors. Regulatory and stem cell-like memory subsets were obtained from only 8 patients and roughly 8 healthy donors, while naive and central memory subsets were obtained from all 28 donors. Points the paper makes about the study in general: The naive, central memory and regulatory TCRB repertoires appeared to resemble one another more closely among patients than among healthy donors. Sequencing cDNA rather than genomic DNA could over-represent highly expressing activated cells, although activation and CD3 levels did not differ between groups. Shorter templates might be favored by PCR, yet because patient and control samples were amplified and corrected together, any such skew would affect both groups equally. Patients with type 1 diabetes made fewer insertions and deleted more nucleotides at VDJ recombination sites, implying thymic rearrangement abnormalities. Because the HLA sub-analyses included only small numbers of individuals, any influence of HLA type on TCRB rearrangement was left unresolved. Type 1 diabetes patients showed a moderate but significant shortening of TCRB CDR3 length in all four CD4+ subsets.

All of the isolated RNA was reverse transcribed with the High Capacity cDNA Reverse Transcription Kit, so expressed TCRB transcripts were sequenced. Deep immunoSEQ sequencing was performed on naive, central memory and regulatory T cell samples, with an average of roughly 3.6 million total reads per sample. Sorted cells were lysed in RLT buffer and RNA was extracted with DNase-treated RNeasy Micro or Mini kits, depending on cell number. To prevent cross-contamination, every cell subset was processed on its own, while patient and healthy donor samples were processed together. Using the immunoSEQ multiplex PCR, TCRB sequences were amplified from cDNA into 87-bp fragments spanning the CDR3 region. Sequencing of the amplicons was done on the Illumina HiSeq platform. The authors' analysis ran thus. Synthetic template baselines were used to correct PCR bias computationally, reads within Hamming distance 2 were collapsed, and singletons that could not be merged were discarded. Reads were aligned to IMGT to assign V, D and J genes, CDR3 length, and insertions or deletions at six rearrangement sites. Clonotype counts were normalized to sorted cell number within each subset before computing true diversity and Gini coefficients with the tcR R package. Repertoire sharing was quantified using the overlap coefficient calculated on TCRB nucleotide sequences. The immuneACCESS repertoire file appears here via TCRdb, limited to in-frame rearrangements. These files lack a portion of the clones; in checked studies, under half of the deficit traces to unresolved V genes, and the cause of the others is not known. The V and J calls and clone size are taken from that table; D and trimming were inferred from the DNA. The sample data list 41,000 or so clones, and about 66% of these were observed just once. The ten largest account for around 1.8% of the sample.

Its CDR3 holds 14 amino acids, cysteine through phenylalanine. Only the CDR3 portion is preserved as DNA: 42 bases, with reading frame beginning at the first base. The germline V gene specifies MGHDK as CDR1 and SYGVNS as CDR2. V gives up 0 bases and J gives up 10 bases, and the segment between their germline ends measures 15 bases. A single peripheral blood draw of about 120 mL on average was collected from each donor into heparinised tubes. A BD FACSAria II and a panel including CD45RO, CCR7, CD25, CD127, CD95 and CD27 were used to sort naive, central memory, regulatory and stem cell-like memory CD4+ T cells. A purity above 95% was achieved for all sorted populations. PBMCs were separated immediately by Lymphoprep density gradient centrifugation and were stained directly, without being cultured. To minimize batch effects, samples were stained and sorted in pairs, one healthy donor with one patient per experiment.

Sequencing used Tregs from blood. What this sample's cell subset or site label stands for: regulatory CD4+ T cells. The receptor chain draws on TRBV25-1 and TRBJ1-1; no D segment can be confidently identified. The TCR sequence derives from a man aged 25-45 years with type 1 diabetes. Some clones in this sample may be carry-over from other donors' samples. This receptor has the CDR3 CASSEYSGSDAAFF. At the DNA level, the sequence is TGTGCCAGCAGTGAATATTCGGGATCAGACGCAGCTTTCTTT.